The next 14 T cell receptor beta chains were all read from a single sample in a study of shared clonotypes between healthy human individuals. Repertoires were generated with immunoSEQ multiplex PCR, while TCRdb's copy carries only in-frame clones and drops some. The table includes some 2,000,000 clones, about 95% detected once. CD8 cells regarded as naive lacked CD45RO, were positively chosen for CCR7, and omitted terminally differentiated effector memory CD45RA+ cells. Sequencing was done on a sample of naive CD8+ T cells sorted from blood. These receptors all stem from a man aged 18 to 35 in good health.

The chain joins TRBV6-1 to TRBJ2-7; D could derive from TRBD1 or TRBD2 (5 bases each). The CDR3 is made up of 14 amino acids. Deletions cut 7 bases from V and 1 base from J, with 14 bases between. Germline lookup yields CDR1 MNHNS and CDR2 SASEGT. CDR3 in amino acids: CASIPGTGSYEQYF. DNA for the CDR3: TGTGCCAGCATACCCGGGACGGGGTCCTACGAGCAGTACTTC.

This chain links TRBV4-1 with TRBJ1-1; D perhaps matches TRBD1 (6 bases). V shed 0 bases and J shed 5 bases, with 13 bases lying between them. The V gene's germline CDR1 is MGHRA and CDR2 YSYEKL. CDR3 length: 15 residues. For the CDR3, the DNA is TGCGCCAGCAGCCAAGACTTCAGGGGTTCGACTGAAGCTTTCTTT. Translation: CASSQDFRGSTEAFF.

The chain recombines TRBV5-1 with TRBJ2-7; 7 positions match TRBD1. Germline-derived CDR1 and CDR2 are SGHRS and YFSETQ. The CDR3 contains 14 residues. J gave up 4 bases and V 2 bases, and 6 bases lay outside the gene matches. CDR3 sequence: CASSFGQADYEQYF. Written as DNA, the CDR3 is TGCGCCAGCAGCTTTGGACAGGCTGATTACGAGCAGTACTTC.

The CDR3 region has the DNA TGTGCCAGCAGCTCTCCCAATGGACACGGAAACATTCAGTACTTC. Translation gives CASSSPNGHGNIQYF. This chain connects TRBV28 to TRBJ2-4, with D maybe TRBD1 (5 bases). Trimming cost V 6 bases and J 6 bases, with 18 bases left between them. CDR3 length: 15 amino acids. Germline V CDR1 and CDR2: MDHEN, SYDVKM.

The chain links TRBV11-2 to TRBJ2-7; TRBD1 is a possible D gene (6 bases). The CDR3 is 12 amino acids. Trimming removed 3 bases from V and 6 bases from J, with 9 bases in between. Germline CDR1 is SGHAT and CDR2 is FQNNGV. The CDR3 is CASSLYRVEQYF. The CDR3, as DNA: TGTGCCAGCAGCTTGTACAGGGTCGAGCAGTACTTC.

The rearrangement joins TRBV9 to TRBJ2-3; D is undetermined. V dropped 0 bases and J dropped 0 bases, with 11 bases sitting between them. The CDR3 is 16 residues long. Per the germline V gene, CDR1 is SGDLS and CDR2 is YYNGEE. The CDR3 coding sequence is TGTGCCAGCAGCGTAGTTGGTAGCCGCAGCACAGATACGCAGTATTTT. It is translated as CASSVVGSRSTDTQYF.

This sequence joins TRBV5-1 and TRBJ2-6; unclear D gene. Per the germline V gene, CDR1 is SGHRS and CDR2 is YFSETQ. Trimming left V 4 bases short and J 0 bases short, with 8 bases between. This CDR3 region has 15 residues. The CDR3 is CASSPLSSGANVLTF. CDR3 in DNA: TGCGCCAGCAGCCCCCTGAGCTCTGGGGCCAACGTCCTGACTTTC.

The V call is TRBV4-1, the J call TRBJ2-7; TRBD1 agrees at 11 bases. There are 15 residues in the CDR3. Germline V gene sequence: CDR1 MGHRA, CDR2 YSYEKL. The ends lost 5 bases at V and 3 bases at J; junction bases unmatched: 6. The CDR3 nucleotides read TGCGCCAGCAGCATAGGGACAGGGGGAATCTACGAGCAGTACTTC. This encodes CASSIGTGGIYEQYF.

The gene calls are TRBV27 and TRBJ1-2, with D possibly being TRBD1 (5 bases). Trimming removed 2 bases at V and 8 bases at J, with 9 bases between. The germline CDR1 and CDR2 sequences are MNHEY and SMNVEV (reference sequence). The CDR3 has 12 residues. Here the CDR3 reads CASSLQGGGYTF. The DNA of the CDR3 is TGTGCCAGCAGTTTACAGGGAGGGGGCTACACCTTC.

The chain combines TRBV6-5 with TRBJ1-5; D may be TRBD1 (6 bases). Trimming stripped 5 bases from V and 0 bases from J, with 11 bases between. The CDR3 covers 15 residues. Germline loops: CDR1 MNHEY, CDR2 SVGAGI. The CDR3 spells CASSPRTDSNQPQHF. CDR3 nucleotides: TGTGCCAGCAGTCCTCGGACAGATAGCAATCAGCCCCAGCATTTT.

In this sample, this clone turned up a few times. This chain uses TRBV4-3 with TRBJ1-4; the D gene is possibly TRBD1 (5 bases). This CDR3 has 15 residues. Germline V gene data show CDR1 as LGHNA and CDR2 as YSLEER. Trimming pared 0 bases from V and 5 bases from J, leaving 10 bases between. The CDR3: CASSQDRGRNEKLFF. The CDR3 nucleotides are TGCGCCAGCAGCCAAGATAGGGGCCGAAATGAAAAACTGTTTTTT.

This clone has more than one count but fewer than ten. The gene calls are TRBV27 and TRBJ1-4; no clear D gene. The CDR3 consists of 13 residues. Germline V CDR1 and CDR2: MNHEY, SMNVEV (reference sequence). V lost 2 bases and J lost 5, with 6 bases in between. The CDR3 spells CASSLRWNEKLFF. CDR3 DNA sequence: TGTGCCAGCAGTTTACGTTGGAATGAAAAACTGTTTTTT. Using reference TRBV27 and TRBJ1-4 for the parts outside the CDR3, the full variable domain is EAQVTQNPRYLITVTGKKLTVTCSQNMNHEYMSWYRQDPGLGLRQIYYSMNVEVTDKGDVPEGYKVSRKEKRNFPLILESPSPNQTSLYFCASSLRWNEKLFFGSGTQLSVL.

This chain joins TRBV2 and TRBJ2-7; D is perhaps TRBD1 (6 bases). Germline-derived CDR1 and CDR2 are SNHLY and FYNNEI. CDR3 length: 17 amino acids. With 6 bases removed from V and 2 bases from J, the gap between germline ends came to 23 bases. CDR3 coding DNA: TGTGCCAGCAGCCCTACTAAGGGATCAGGGGAGCCCTACGAGCAGTACTTC. Encoded protein: CASSPTKGSGEPYEQYF.

Written as DNA, the CDR3 is TGTGCCAGCAGATCCATCGACGAGGACACTGAAGCTTTCTTT. Protein: CASRSIDEDTEAFF. The rearrangement joins TRBV11-2 to TRBJ1-1, with D unresolved. The CDR3 contains 14 residues. V was clipped by 6 bases and J by 3 bases, with 14 bases between them. Germline values: CDR1 SGHAT, CDR2 FQNNGV.